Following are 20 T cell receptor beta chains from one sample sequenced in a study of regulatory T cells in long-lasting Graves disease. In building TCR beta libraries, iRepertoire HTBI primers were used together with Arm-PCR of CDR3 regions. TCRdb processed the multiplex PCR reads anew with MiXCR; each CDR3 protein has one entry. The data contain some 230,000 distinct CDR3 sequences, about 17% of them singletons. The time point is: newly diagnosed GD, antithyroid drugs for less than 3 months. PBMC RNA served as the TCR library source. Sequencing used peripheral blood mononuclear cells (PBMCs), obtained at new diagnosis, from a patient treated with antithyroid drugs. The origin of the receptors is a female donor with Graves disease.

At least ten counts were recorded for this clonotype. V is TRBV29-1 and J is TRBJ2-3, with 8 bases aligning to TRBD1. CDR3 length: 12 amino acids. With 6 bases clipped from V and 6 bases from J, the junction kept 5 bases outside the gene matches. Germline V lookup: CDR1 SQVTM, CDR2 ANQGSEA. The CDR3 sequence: CSVRTGLDTQYF. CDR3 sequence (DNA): TGCAGCGTCCGGACAGGGTTGGATACGCAGTATTTT.

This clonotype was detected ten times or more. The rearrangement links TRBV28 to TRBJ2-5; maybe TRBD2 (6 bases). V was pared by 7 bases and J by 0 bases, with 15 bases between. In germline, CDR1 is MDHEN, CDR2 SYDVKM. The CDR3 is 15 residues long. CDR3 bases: TGTGCCAGCAAGGAGGGGAGACTGTACCAAGAGACCCAGTACTTC. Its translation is CASKEGRLYQETQYF.

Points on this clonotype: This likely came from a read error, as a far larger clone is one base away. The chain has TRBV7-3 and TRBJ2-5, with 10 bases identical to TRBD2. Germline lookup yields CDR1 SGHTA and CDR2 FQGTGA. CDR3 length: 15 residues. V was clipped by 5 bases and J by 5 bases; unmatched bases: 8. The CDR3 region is CASSPSGRAFETQYF. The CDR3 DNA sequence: TGTGCCAGCAGCCCGAGCGGGAGGGCCTTTGAGACCCAGTACTTC. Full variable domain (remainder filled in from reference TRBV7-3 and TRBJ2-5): GAGVSQTPSNKVTEKGKYVELRCDPISGHTALYWYRQSLGQGPEFLIYFQGTGAADDSGLPNDRFFAVRPEGSVSTLKIQRTERGDSAVYLCASSPSGRAFETQYFGPGTRLLVL.

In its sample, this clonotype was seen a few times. The CDR3: CASSYRGSSNYGYTF. CDR3 DNA: TGTGCCAGCAGCTACCGGGGCAGCTCTAACTATGGCTACACCTTC. The rearrangement links TRBV5-8 to TRBJ1-2; maybe TRBD1 (5 bases). Trimming left V 3 bases short and J 0 bases short, with 12 bases between. This CDR3 spans 15 amino acids. Germline CDR1 SGHTS, CDR2 YDEGEE.

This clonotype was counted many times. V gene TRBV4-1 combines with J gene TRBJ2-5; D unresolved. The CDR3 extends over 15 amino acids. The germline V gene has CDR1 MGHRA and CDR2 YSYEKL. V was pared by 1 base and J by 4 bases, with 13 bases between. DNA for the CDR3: TGCGCCAGCAGCCAAGTAGGATCGGCAAGAGAGACCCAGTACTTC. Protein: CASSQVGSARETQYF.

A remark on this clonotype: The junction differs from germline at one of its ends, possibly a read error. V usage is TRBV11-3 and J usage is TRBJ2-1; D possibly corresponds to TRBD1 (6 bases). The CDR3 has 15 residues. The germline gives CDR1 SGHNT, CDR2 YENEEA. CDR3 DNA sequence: TGTGCCAGCAGCTTAGTCCAGGGGATGTACAATGAGCAGCTCTTC. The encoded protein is CASSLVQGMYNEQLF.

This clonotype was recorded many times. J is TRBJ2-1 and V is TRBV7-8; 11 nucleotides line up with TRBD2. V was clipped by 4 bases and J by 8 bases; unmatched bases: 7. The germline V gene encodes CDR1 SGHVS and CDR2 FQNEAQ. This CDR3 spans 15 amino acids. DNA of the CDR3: TGTGCCAGCAGCTCCGTAGCGGGAGGGGGCGATGAGCAGTTCTTC. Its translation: CASSSVAGGGDEQFF.

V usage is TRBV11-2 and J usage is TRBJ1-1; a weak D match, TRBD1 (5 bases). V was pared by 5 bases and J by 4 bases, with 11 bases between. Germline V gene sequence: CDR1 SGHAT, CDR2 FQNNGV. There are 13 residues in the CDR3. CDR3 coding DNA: TGTGCCAGCAGCGGGGCCAGGGTCACTGAAGCTTTCTTT. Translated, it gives CASSGARVTEAFF.

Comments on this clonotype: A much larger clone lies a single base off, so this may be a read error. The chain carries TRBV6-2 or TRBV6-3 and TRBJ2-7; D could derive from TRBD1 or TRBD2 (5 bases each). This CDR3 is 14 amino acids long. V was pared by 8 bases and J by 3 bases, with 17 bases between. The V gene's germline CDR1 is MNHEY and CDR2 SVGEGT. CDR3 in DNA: TGTGCCAGCGGTTCGGGACGGACCAGCTACGAGCAGTACTTC. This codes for CASGSGRTSYEQYF.

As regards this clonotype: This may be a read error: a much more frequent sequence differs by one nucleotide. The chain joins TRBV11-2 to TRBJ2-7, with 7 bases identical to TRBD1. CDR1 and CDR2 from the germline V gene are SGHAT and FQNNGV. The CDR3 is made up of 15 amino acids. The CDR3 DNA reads TGTGCCGGCAGCTTAGTCCCCACAGGGGACTACGAGCAGTACTTC. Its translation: CAGSLVPTGDYEQYF.

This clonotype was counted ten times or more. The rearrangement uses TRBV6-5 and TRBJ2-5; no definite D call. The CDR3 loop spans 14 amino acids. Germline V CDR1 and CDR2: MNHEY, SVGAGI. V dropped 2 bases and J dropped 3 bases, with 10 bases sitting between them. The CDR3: CASSYSSSKETQYF. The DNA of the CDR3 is TGTGCCAGCAGTTACAGTTCATCAAAAGAGACCCAGTACTTC.

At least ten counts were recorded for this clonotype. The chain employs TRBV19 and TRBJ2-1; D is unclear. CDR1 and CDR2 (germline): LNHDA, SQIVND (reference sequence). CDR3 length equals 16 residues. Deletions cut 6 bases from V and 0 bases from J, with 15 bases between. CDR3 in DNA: TGTGCCAGTAGCAGAACCGTATTTTCCTCCTACAATGAGCAGTTCTTC. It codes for CASSRTVFSSYNEQFF.

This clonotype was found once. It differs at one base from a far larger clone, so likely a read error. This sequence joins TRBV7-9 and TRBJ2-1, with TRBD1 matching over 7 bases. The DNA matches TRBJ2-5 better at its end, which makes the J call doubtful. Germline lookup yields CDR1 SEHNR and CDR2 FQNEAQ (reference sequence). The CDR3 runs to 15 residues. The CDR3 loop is CTSSLKGAYGETQYF. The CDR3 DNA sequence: TGTACCAGCAGCTTAAAGGGGGCTTACGGAGAGACCCAGTACTTC.

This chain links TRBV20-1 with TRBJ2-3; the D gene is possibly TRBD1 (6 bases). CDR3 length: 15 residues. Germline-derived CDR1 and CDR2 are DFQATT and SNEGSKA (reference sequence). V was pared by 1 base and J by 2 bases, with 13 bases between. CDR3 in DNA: TGCAGTGCTAGAGGAGACAGGATTTACACAGATACGCAGTATTTT. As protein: CSARGDRIYTDTQYF.

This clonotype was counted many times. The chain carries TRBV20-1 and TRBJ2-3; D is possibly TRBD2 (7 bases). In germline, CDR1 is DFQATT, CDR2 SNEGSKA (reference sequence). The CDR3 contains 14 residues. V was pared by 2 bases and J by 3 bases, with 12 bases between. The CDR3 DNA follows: TGCAGTGCTAGATGGGGGGGCGTGACAGATACGCAGTATTTT. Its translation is CSARWGGVTDTQYF.

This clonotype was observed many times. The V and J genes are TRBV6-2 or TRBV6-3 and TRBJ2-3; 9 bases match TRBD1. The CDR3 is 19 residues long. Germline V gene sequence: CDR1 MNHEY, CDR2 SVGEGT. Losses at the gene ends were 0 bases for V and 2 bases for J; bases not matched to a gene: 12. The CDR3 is CASSYSRSDRGRYTDTQYF. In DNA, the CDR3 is TGTGCCAGCAGTTACTCGAGGTCGGACAGGGGTCGGTACACAGATACGCAGTATTTT.

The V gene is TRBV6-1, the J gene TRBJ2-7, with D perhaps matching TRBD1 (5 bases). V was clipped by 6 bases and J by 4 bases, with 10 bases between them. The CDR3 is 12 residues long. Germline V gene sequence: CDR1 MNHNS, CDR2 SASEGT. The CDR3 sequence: CASSDSPYEQYF. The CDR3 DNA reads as TGTGCCAGCAGCGACAGTCCTTACGAGCAGTACTTC.

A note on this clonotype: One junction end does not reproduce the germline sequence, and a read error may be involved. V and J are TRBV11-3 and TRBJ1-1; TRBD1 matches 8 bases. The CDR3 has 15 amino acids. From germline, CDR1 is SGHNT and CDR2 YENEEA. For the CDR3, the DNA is TGTGCCAGCAGTCTCGCGGGACAGGCTGGCTCTGAAGCATTCTTT. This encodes CASSLAGQAGSEAFF.

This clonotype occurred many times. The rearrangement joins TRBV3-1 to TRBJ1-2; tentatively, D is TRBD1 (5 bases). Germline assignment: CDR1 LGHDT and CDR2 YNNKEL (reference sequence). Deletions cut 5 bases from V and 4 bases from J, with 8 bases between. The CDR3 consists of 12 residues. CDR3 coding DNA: TGTGCCAGCAGCGACCAGGGCTATGGCTACACCTTC. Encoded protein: CASSDQGYGYTF.

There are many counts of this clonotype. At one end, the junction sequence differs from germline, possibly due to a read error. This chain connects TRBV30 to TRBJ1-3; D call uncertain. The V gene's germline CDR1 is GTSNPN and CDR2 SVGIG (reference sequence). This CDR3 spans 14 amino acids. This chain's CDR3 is CAWRVLNSGNTTYF. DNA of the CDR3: TGTGCCTGGAGAGTGTTGAACTCTGGAAACACCACATATTTT.